This TCR beta chain was recovered during a study of Ad26.COV2.S vaccination and SARS-CoV-2 variants (dated by TCRdb to about 2021). Study-level background: Vaccine-arm donors were drawn from COV1001, a multicentre, randomized, double-blind, placebo-controlled phase I-IIa trial of Ad26.COV2.S in healthy adults. Ad26.COV2.S was administered intramuscularly at a dose of 5x10^10 or 1x10^11 viral particles, either as one shot or as two shots given 56 days apart. Sequencing of the TCRbeta repertoire served to evaluate the specificity and breadth of SARS-CoV-2-reactive T cell receptors following Ad26.COV2.S vaccination. A total of approximately 32 samples were included in the TCR-sequenced set, comprising roughly 19 Ad26.COV2.S vaccine recipients, 5 placebo recipients and 8 SARS-CoV-2 convalescent individuals. Trial participants were randomized into five groups of five, in which low-dose or high-dose Ad26.COV2.S was given once or twice, or placebo was given on both occasions. Investigators remained blinded to trial group allocation during experiments and outcome assessment.

Study-level results and caveats: Ad26.COV2.S recipients had higher spike-specific TCR breadth than placebo recipients (P = 0.0014). It was noted by the authors that total T cell responses may have been underestimated by the TCR breadth and depth analyses. Comparable non-spike TCR breadth was observed between vaccine and placebo recipients, consistent with only spike being contained in the vaccine. After vaccination, spike-specific CD8+ and CD4+ T cell responses were reported to show substantial breadth. Comparing responses between vaccine doses or regimens was not something the study was powered to do.

A note on this clone: Its antigen target is currently unknown. No base qualities exist here, and no much larger clone lies one base off it.

TCRbeta CDR3 regions were sequenced with the immunoSEQ Assay. After extraction, genomic DNA underwent amplification by bias-controlled multiplex PCR, followed by high-throughput sequencing. Regarding the original processing steps: Collapsing and filtering of sequences were performed to quantify the absolute abundance of each unique TCRbeta CDR3 region. T cell fraction was estimated by normalizing TCRbeta template counts to usable DNA, with usable DNA measured through amplification of reference genes found in all nucleated cells. Repertoire TCRs were annotated as SARS-CoV-2-specific when V gene, CDR3 amino acid sequence and J gene were exactly matched to a known reactive TCR set. The reference SARS-CoV-2 TCR set was derived from MIRA and filtered for enrichment in COVID-19-positive ImmuneCODE repertoires, a step that removed public or cross-reactive TCRs. Based on the MIRA antigens, annotated TCRs were further analysed at the level of specific ORF or position within ORF. Depth was the summed frequency of annotated unique rearrangements, while breadth was defined as annotated unique rearrangements over total unique productive rearrangements. Two-sided Wilcoxon rank-sum tests were used to compare TCR breadth between groups. Here the immuneACCESS table is served through TCRdb, limited to in-frame sequences with V and J called. Missing clones are a known gap in these copies; in checked studies unresolved V genes cover under half, and the rest lacks a known reason. The V and J calls and clone size were taken over from that table, and D and trimming were inferred from the DNA. The sample includes roughly 320,000 clones, with more than 75% observed a single time. Roughly 3.1% of the sample goes to the ten largest clones.

The meaning of the sample's treatment or condition label: roughly 18 received Ad26.COV2.S at low or high dose, single or two shots; about 5 received placebo; per-sample allocation not given. For vaccine and placebo recipients, the sequenced repertoires came from samples collected on day 63 after the first injection. Between 29 July and 7 August 2020, Cohort 1b enrolled about 27 adults aged 18-55 years at one site in Boston, USA. Ad26.COV2.S consisted of a replication-incompetent adenovirus type 26 vector by which a prefusion-stabilized SARS-CoV-2 spike protein from the original Wuhan strain was expressed. The TCR sequence derives from a person between 18 and 65 years old who received the Ad26.COV2.S COVID-19 vaccine or a placebo. Specimen: peripheral blood, collected in a trial of Ad26.COV2.S vaccine versus placebo.

The DNA sequence follows: TGTGCCAGCAGTTACTCGTTTGGGGGGTACGAGCAGTACTTC. It encodes CASSYSFGGYEQYF. The chain is encoded by TRBV6-5 joined to TRBJ2-7; a tentative D match to TRBD2 spans 6 bases. V and J are truncated by 0 bases and 4 bases respectively, leaving an intervening sequence of 10 bases. Including cysteine and phenylalanine, the CDR3 has 14 amino acids. Solely the CDR3 DNA is kept, with 42 bases framed from the first base. For CDR1 and CDR2, the germline V gene lists MNHEY and SVGAGI.